A single sample gave rise to the 8 T cell receptor beta chains below, sequenced in a study of identical twins. TCRdb reanalysed the 5' RACE reads using MiXCR and keeps one entry per CDR3 protein. The sample includes hundreds of thousands of distinct CDR3 sequences, about 20% of them seen just once. A further study also used this sample, focusing on T cells expressing NK-cell markers.

The sequenced material came from PBMCs. The origin of the receptors is a woman between 18 and 29 years old in good health.

This clonotype turned up a few times. The chain uses TRBV5-1 and TRBJ2-1; tentative D call: TRBD1 (6 bases). Trimming took 5 bases from V and 2 from J, leaving 20 bases between them. The CDR3 runs 17 residues. CDR1 is SGHRS and CDR2 is YFSETQ in the germline V gene. CDR3 protein: CASSNNRRQGPYNEQFF. DNA for the CDR3: TGCGCCAGCAGTAATAATCGTCGGCAGGGGCCCTACAATGAGCAGTTCTTC.

V and J are TRBV11-1 and TRBJ2-5; possibly TRBD1 or TRBD2 for D (6 bases each). The CDR3 covers 18 residues. With 2 bases removed from V and 2 bases from J, the gap between germline ends came to 21 bases. Germline lookup yields CDR1 SGHAT and CDR2 FQDESV (reference sequence). CDR3 nucleotide sequence: TGTGCCAGCAGCTTAAAGGGGGGTGAGGCAGGGCAGCAAGAGACCCAGTACTTC. This translates into CASSLKGGEAGQQETQYF.

The chain has TRBV10-3 and TRBJ2-3; TRBD2 is a possible D gene (6 bases). The CDR3 totals 17 residues. Trimming cost V 0 bases and J 0 bases, with 13 bases left between them. The germline gives CDR1 ENHRY, CDR2 SYGVKD. Here the CDR3 reads CAISESRGPMSTDTQYF. CDR3 nucleotide sequence: TGTGCCATCAGTGAGTCGCGGGGTCCCATGAGCACAGATACGCAGTATTTT.

V gene TRBV27 combines with J gene TRBJ1-6, with 9 positions matching TRBD1. CDR1 is MNHEY, CDR2 SMNVEV, per germline (reference sequence). CDR3 length equals 15 residues. The V segment lost 5 bases and the J segment 7 bases; nucleotides outside the gene matches: 6. The CDR3, as DNA: TGTGCCAGCAGTCCCCTTGGACAGGGGAATTCACCCCTCCACTTT. This encodes CASSPLGQGNSPLHF.

This clonotype came up once. V is TRBV11-2 and J is TRBJ2-5; 11 bases line up with TRBD2. CDR1 is SGHAT and CDR2 is FQNNGV in the germline V gene. The trim removed 1 base at V and 3 bases at J, leaving 16 bases unmatched. This CDR3 spans 20 amino acids. The CDR3 protein is CASSLGGASGGSGSKETQYF. CDR3 nucleotides: TGTGCCAGCAGCTTAGGTGGGGCTAGCGGGGGGTCCGGATCAAAAGAGACCCAGTACTTC.

The sample holds many counts of this clonotype. The V call is TRBV21-1, the J call TRBJ1-2; the table names TRBD1, a call not compared with the DNA. TRBV21-1 is termed a pseudogene. CDR3 size: 16 residues. The CDR3 bases are TGTGCCAGCACCCGAGCGGGACAGCTTCCAGCCTATGGCTACACCTTC. Encoded protein: CASTRAGQLPAYGYTF.

In its sample, this clonotype was seen many times. The rearrangement joins TRBV20-1 to TRBJ1-5; no definite D call. Germline CDR1 reads DFQATT; CDR2 reads SNEGSKA (reference sequence). This CDR3 is built from 14 residues. The V gene lost 0 bases and the J gene lost 7 bases, with 13 bases spanning the gap. As DNA, the CDR3 is TGCAGTGCTAGAGAGAGAGTATCGGCACAGCCCCAGCATTTT. Translation gives CSARERVSAQPQHF.

This clonotype was detected a few times. The chain couples TRBV5-1 to TRBJ2-7; D gene ambiguous. This CDR3 contains 15 residues. V was shortened by 4 bases and J by 3 bases, with 17 bases between the two germline ends. Germline V lookup: CDR1 SGHRS, CDR2 YFSETQ. CDR3 nucleotide sequence: TGCGCCAGCAGCAAGCCTGAGGTAGCCGGCTACGAGCAGTACTTC. It specifies CASSKPEVAGYEQYF.